This T cell receptor (beta chain) was observed in a study of shared clonotypes between healthy human individuals. Study as a whole: For every donor, three CD4 naive, three CD4 memory, two CD8 naive and one CD8 memory plates were used.

The authors ran the assay at deep level. Assay used: immunoSEQ multiplex PCR; TCRdb lists only in-frame clones, some missing. The profile shows around 2.5 million clones, 80% to 95% of them singletons. V was pared by 1 base and J by 5 bases, with 11 bases of the junction left unmatched. The CDR3 is made up of 17 amino acids. The germline gives CDR1 SGHTA, CDR2 FQGNSA. The receptor was derived from a man aged 18-30 years in good health. Some clones in this sample may be carry-over from other donors' samples. The V and J genes are TRBV7-2 and TRBJ1-2, with 9 bases matching TRBD1. Sequencing was done on a sample of naive CD4+ T cells from PBMCs. The subset here: CD45RA+ positively selected. The CDR3 bases are TGTGCCAGCAGCTTAGGGGAGGACAGGGGAACCTGGTATGGCTACACCTTC. Translating gives CASSLGEDRGTWYGYTF.